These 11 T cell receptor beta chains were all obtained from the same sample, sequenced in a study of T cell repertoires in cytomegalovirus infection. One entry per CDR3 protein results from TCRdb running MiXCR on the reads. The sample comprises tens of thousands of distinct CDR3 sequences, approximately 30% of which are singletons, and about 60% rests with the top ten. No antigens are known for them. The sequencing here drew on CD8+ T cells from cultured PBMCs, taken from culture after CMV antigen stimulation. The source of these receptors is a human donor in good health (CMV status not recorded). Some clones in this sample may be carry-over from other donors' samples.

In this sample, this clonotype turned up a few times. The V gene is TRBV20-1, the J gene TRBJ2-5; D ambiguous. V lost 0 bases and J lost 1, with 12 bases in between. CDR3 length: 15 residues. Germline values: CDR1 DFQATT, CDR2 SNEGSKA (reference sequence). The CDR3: CSARDEFRSQETQYF. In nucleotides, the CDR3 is TGCAGTGCTAGAGATGAGTTCCGCTCCCAAGAGACCCAGTACTTC.

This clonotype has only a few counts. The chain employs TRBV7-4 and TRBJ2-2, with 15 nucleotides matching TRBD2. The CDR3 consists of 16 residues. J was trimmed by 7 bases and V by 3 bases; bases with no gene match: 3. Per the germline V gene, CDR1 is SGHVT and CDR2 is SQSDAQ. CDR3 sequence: CASSFGLAGGSGELFF. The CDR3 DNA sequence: TGTGCCAGCAGCTTCGGACTAGCGGGAGGGAGCGGGGAGCTGTTTTTT. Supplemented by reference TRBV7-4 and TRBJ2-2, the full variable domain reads GAGVSQSPRYKVAKRGRDVALRCDSISGHVTLYWYRQTLGQGSEVLTYSQSDAQRDKSGRPSGRFSAERPERSVSTLKIQRTEQGDSAVYLCASSFGLAGGSGELFFGEGSRLTVL.

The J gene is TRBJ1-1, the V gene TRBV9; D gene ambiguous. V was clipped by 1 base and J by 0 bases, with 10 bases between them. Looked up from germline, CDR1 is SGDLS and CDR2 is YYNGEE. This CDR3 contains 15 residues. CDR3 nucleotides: TGTGCCAGCAGCGTATCGGGAGGGATGAACACTGAAGCTTTCTTT. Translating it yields CASSVSGGMNTEAFF.

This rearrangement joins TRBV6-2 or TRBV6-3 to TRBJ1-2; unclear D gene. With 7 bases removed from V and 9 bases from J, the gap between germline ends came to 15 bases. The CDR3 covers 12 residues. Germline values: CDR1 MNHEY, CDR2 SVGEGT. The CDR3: CASTRGEVSYTF. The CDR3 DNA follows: TGTGCCAGCACCCGAGGAGAGGTGAGCTACACCTTC.

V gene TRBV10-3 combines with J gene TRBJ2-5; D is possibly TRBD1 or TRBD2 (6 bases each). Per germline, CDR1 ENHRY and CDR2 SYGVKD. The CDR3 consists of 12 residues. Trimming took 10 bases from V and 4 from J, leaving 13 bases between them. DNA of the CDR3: TGTGCCACCAACGGGGGCCGAGAGACCCAGTACTTC. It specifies CATNGGRETQYF.

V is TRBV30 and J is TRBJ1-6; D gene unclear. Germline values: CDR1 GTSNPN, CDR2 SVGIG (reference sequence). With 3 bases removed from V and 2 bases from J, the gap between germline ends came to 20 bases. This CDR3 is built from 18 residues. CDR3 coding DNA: TGTGCCTGGAGCCCGACCCTCTTCCTTGGCACCTATAATTCACCCCTCCACTTT. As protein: CAWSPTLFLGTYNSPLHF.

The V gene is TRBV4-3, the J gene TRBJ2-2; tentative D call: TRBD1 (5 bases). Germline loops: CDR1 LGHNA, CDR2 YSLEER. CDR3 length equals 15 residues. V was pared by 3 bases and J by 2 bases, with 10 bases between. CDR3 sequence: CASSHRAGNTGELFF. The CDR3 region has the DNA TGCGCCAGCAGCCACAGGGCTGGCAACACCGGGGAGCTGTTTTTT.

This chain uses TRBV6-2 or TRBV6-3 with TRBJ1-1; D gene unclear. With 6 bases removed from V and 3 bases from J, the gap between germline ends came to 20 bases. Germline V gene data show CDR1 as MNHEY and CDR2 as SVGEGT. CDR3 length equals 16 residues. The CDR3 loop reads CASSPSGRGGHTEAFF. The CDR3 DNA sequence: TGTGCCAGCAGCCCCTCTGGACGAGGAGGGCACACTGAAGCTTTCTTT.

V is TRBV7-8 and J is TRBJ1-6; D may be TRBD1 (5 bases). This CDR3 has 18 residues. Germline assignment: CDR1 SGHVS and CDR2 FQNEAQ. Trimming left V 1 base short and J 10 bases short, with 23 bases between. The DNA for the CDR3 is TGTGCCAGCAGCTTAGGCTCCATCGGGGCCCATATGGAGTCACCCCTCCACTTT. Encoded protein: CASSLGSIGAHMESPLHF.

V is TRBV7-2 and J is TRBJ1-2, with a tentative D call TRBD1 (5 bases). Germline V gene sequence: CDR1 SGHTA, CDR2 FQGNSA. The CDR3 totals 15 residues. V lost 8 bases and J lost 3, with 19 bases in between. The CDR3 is CASDSFGSEHYGYTF. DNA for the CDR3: TGTGCCAGCGACAGTTTTGGATCCGAACACTATGGCTACACCTTC. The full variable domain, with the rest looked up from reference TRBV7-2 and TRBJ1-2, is GAGVSQSPSNKVTEKGKDVELRCDPISGHTALYWYRQSLGQGLEFLIYFQGNSAPDKSGLPSDRFSAERTGGSVSTLTIQRTQQEDSAVYLCASDSFGSEHYGYTFGSGTRLTVV.

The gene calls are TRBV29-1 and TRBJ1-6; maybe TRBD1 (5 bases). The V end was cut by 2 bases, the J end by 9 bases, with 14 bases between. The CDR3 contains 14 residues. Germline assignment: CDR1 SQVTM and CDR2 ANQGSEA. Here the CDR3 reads CSVEPAGRVSPLHF. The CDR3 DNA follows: TGCAGCGTTGAACCGGCAGGGAGAGTTTCACCCCTCCACTTT.